One sample yielded the 21 T cell receptor beta chains listed below, sequenced in a study of CD4 and CD8 cells across lung adenocarcinoma regions. TCRdb used MiXCR to reprocess the PCR reads, holding one entry per CDR3 protein. The profile covers about 11,000 distinct CDR3 sequences, with approximately 58% appearing a single time and roughly nine tenths taken by the ten largest. The sample taken for sequencing was CD8+ T cells from the margin of a lung tumor. These receptor sequences come from a male donor with lung adenocarcinoma. The CD4 and CD8 labels of this study may be unreliable.

The V and J genes are TRBV9 and TRBJ2-1, with 7 positions matching TRBD1. The CDR3 consists of 15 residues. Germline lookup yields CDR1 SGDLS and CDR2 YYNGEE. After removal of 4 bases from V and 3 bases from J, the junction contained 7 bases not matched to a gene. DNA of the CDR3: TGTGCCAGCAGCTCCGTATCAGGGGGCTACAATGAGCAGTTCTTC. Translation: CASSSVSGGYNEQFF.

CDR3 coding DNA: TGTGCCAGCACCCGGACCTCTGGGGCCAACGTCCTGACTTTC. This codes for CASTRTSGANVLTF. The rearrangement joins TRBV6-1 to TRBJ2-6; D gene ambiguous. Germline values: CDR1 MNHNS, CDR2 SASEGT. Trimming pared 7 bases from V and 0 bases from J, leaving 7 bases between. The CDR3 extends over 14 amino acids.

This clonotype showed up many times. This chain uses TRBV6-5 with TRBJ2-1, with 12 bases aligning to TRBD1. V shed 4 bases, J shed 7 bases, and the junction held 11 bases outside the gene matches. The CDR3 has 17 amino acids. Germline V gene data show CDR1 as MNHEY and CDR2 as SVGAGI. This CDR3 reads CASSSLSGDRGRNEQFF. Written as DNA, the CDR3 is TGTGCCAGCAGTTCACTTTCTGGGGACAGGGGGCGGAATGAGCAGTTCTTC.

Notes on this clonotype: A read error may explain this, as a much larger clone is one base away. The J gene is TRBJ2-2, the V gene TRBV7-3, with TRBD1 matching 7 bases. In germline, CDR1 is SGHTA, CDR2 FQGTGA. V was pared by 5 bases and J by 1 base, with 10 bases of the junction left unmatched. The CDR3 contains 17 residues. The DNA of the CDR3 is TGTGCCAGCAGCGTAATAAGGGGGCAGAAGAACACCGGGGAGCTGTTTTTT. It specifies CASSVIRGQKNTGELFF.

This clonotype appeared a few times. The CDR3 DNA reads TGTGCCAGCAGCCAAGAGGGAGTCCCCTCCTACGAGCAGTACTTC. Amino acid sequence: CASSQEGVPSYEQYF. The chain is built from TRBV4-2 and TRBJ2-7, with D possibly TRBD2 on 5 matching bases. Trimming shortened V by 0 bases and J by 0 bases, and 9 bases separated the two germline ends. The length of the CDR3 is 15 residues. Looked up from germline, CDR1 is LGHNA and CDR2 is YNFKEQ.

The V and J genes are TRBV27 and TRBJ2-4; possible D gene TRBD2, 7 bases. CDR1 is MNHEY and CDR2 is SMNVEV in the germline V gene (reference sequence). The germline V and J ends were trimmed by 6 bases and 0 bases, with 15 bases remaining between them. The length of the CDR3 is 16 residues. DNA of the CDR3: TGTGCCAGCAGCCTGAGGGGGGGGATAGCCAAAAACATTCAGTACTTC. It yields the protein CASSLRGGIAKNIQYF.

This chain links TRBV6-1 with TRBJ1-4; 8 positions match TRBD1. CDR3 size: 14 residues. J lost 4 bases, V lost 6 bases, and 4 bases had no gene match. CDR1 is MNHNS and CDR2 is SASEGT in the germline V gene. For the CDR3, the DNA is TGTGCCAGCAGGGCAGGGGGCCTTAATGAAAAACTGTTTTTT. It specifies CASRAGGLNEKLFF.

In its sample, this clonotype was seen a few times. The J gene is TRBJ2-1, the V gene TRBV20-1, with TRBD2 matching over 10 bases. CDR1 is DFQATT and CDR2 is SNEGSKA in the germline V gene (reference sequence). The CDR3 consists of 14 residues. Losses at the gene ends were 1 base for V and 6 bases for J; bases not matched to a gene: 3. CDR3 coding DNA: TGCAGTGCTAGAGCCCCTAGCGGGGGCAATGAGCAGTTCTTC. It is translated as CSARAPSGGNEQFF.

This clonotype was recorded only once. The chain carries TRBV6-1 and TRBJ1-1; D is perhaps TRBD1 (5 bases). CDR3 size: 13 residues. From germline, CDR1 is MNHNS and CDR2 SASEGT. V dropped 6 bases and J dropped 2 bases, with 10 bases sitting between them. The CDR3: CASRIGGNTEAFF. In DNA, the CDR3 is TGTGCCAGCAGAATTGGGGGAAACACTGAAGCTTTCTTT.

The chain couples TRBV7-2 to TRBJ2-1; D possibly corresponds to TRBD1 (5 bases). The CDR3 extends over 15 amino acids. Looked up from germline, CDR1 is SGHTA and CDR2 is FQGNSA. The ends were cut back, 2 bases at V and 2 bases at J, with 10 bases in the middle. As DNA, the CDR3 is TGTGCCAGCAGCTTAAGGCAGGGCACCTACAATGAGCAGTTCTTC. Amino acids: CASSLRQGTYNEQFF.

V and J are TRBV6-1 and TRBJ2-1; 8 positions agree with TRBD1. Germline trimming cut 5 bases from V and 10 bases from J; bases unmatched to any gene: 13. The CDR3 runs 15 residues. CDR1 is MNHNS, CDR2 SASEGT, per germline. The CDR3 DNA reads TGTGCCAGCAGTACAAACGGACAGGGTGTTCCCGAGCAGTTCTTC. Translated, it gives CASSTNGQGVPEQFF.

This clonotype came up many times. This chain links TRBV25-1 with TRBJ2-2, with D unresolved. Germline loops: CDR1 MGHDK, CDR2 SYGVNS. CDR3 length equals 14 residues. Trimming removed 5 bases at V and 6 bases at J, with 13 bases between. The CDR3 region is CASSSQDGSGELFF. The CDR3 DNA reads as TGTGCCAGCAGTAGTCAGGACGGTTCCGGGGAGCTGTTTTTT.

The chain uses TRBV10-1 and TRBJ2-7, with no clear D. The CDR3 length is 13 residues. V shed 6 bases and J shed 1 base, with 10 bases lying between them. The germline V gene has CDR1 WNHNN and CDR2 SYGVQD (reference sequence). The chain's CDR3 is CASSHMGSYEQYF. The CDR3 DNA sequence: TGCGCCAGCAGCCACATGGGATCCTACGAGCAGTACTTC.

This chain uses TRBV6-1 with TRBJ2-4, with 8 bases aligning to TRBD1. The germline gives CDR1 MNHNS, CDR2 SASEGT. V trimming: 2 bases; J trimming: 0 bases; junction bases outside the gene matches: 9. CDR3 size: 18 residues. The CDR3: CASSERTGRGLAKNIQYF. The CDR3 DNA sequence: TGTGCCAGCAGTGAAAGGACAGGGCGGGGACTAGCCAAAAACATTCAGTACTTC.

This chain uses TRBV27 with TRBJ2-5; D not certain. The end of the DNA aligns better with TRBJ2-7, so the J call may be wrong. CDR1 MNHEY and CDR2 SMNVEV come from the germline V gene (reference sequence). The CDR3 has 13 amino acids. DNA of the CDR3: TGTGCCAGCAGTCCCGGACCCCCCTACGAGCAGTACTTC. This codes for CASSPGPPYEQYF.

The chain uses TRBV6-5 and TRBJ2-3; D not certain. Germline values: CDR1 MNHEY, CDR2 SVGAGI. This CDR3 is 14 amino acids long. V lost 6 bases, J lost 11 bases, and 21 bases lay in between. The CDR3 nucleotides are TGTGCCAGCAGACTCGGCCGTTTTGGCAATGAGCAGTATTTT. The encoded protein is CASRLGRFGNEQYF.

The V gene is TRBV30, the J gene TRBJ2-4; TRBD2 might be the D (6 bases). The J call may be mistaken, given a closer DNA end match to TRBJ2-5. The CDR3 is made up of 12 amino acids. Germline values: CDR1 GTSNPN, CDR2 SVGIG (reference sequence). The CDR3 DNA is TGTGCCTGGAGTGGGGGGGAAGAGACCCAGTACTTC. It is translated as CAWSGGEETQYF.

As DNA, the CDR3 is TGCGCCAGCAGTGAGTCCGACCTAGCGGGAGGATCAGATACGCAGTATTTT. Its protein is CASSESDLAGGSDTQYF. This rearrangement joins TRBV10-1 to TRBJ2-3; 11 bases match TRBD2. Unmatched junction bases numbered 6, after V lost 0 bases and J lost 4 bases. Germline values: CDR1 WNHNN, CDR2 SYGVQD (reference sequence). The CDR3 consists of 17 residues.

The chain joins TRBV6-1 to TRBJ2-5; D may match TRBD1 or TRBD2 (7 bases each). The J call may be wrong; the DNA end is better matched by TRBJ2-7. There are 18 residues in the CDR3. Germline-derived CDR1 and CDR2 are MNHNS and SASEGT. The CDR3 here is CASSEIGRGEIAGYEQYF. The CDR3 DNA reads as TGTGCCAGCAGTGAAATCGGCAGGGGGGAGATAGCGGGCTACGAGCAGTACTTC.

In this sample, this clonotype turned up a few times. This chain links TRBV12-3 or TRBV12-4 with TRBJ2-2; TRBD2 matches 12 bases. CDR3 length equals 15 residues. J gave up 5 bases and V 5 bases, and 3 bases lay outside the gene matches. CDR3 bases: TGTGCCAGCAGTCTTGGACTAGCGGGGACCGGGGAGCTGTTTTTT. Amino acids: CASSLGLAGTGELFF.

This clonotype was picked up a small number of times. An end of the junction does not agree with germline; a read error may underlie this. This chain links TRBV6-1 with TRBJ2-1; 10 nucleotides align to TRBD1. The J call is uncertain, as TRBJ2-7 better fits the DNA end. From germline, CDR1 is MNHNS and CDR2 SASEGT. This CDR3 region has 15 residues. The CDR3 here is CASTEDRGLYYEQYF. CDR3 nucleotides: TGTGCCAGCACTGAAGACAGGGGGCTATACTACGAGCAGTACTTC.